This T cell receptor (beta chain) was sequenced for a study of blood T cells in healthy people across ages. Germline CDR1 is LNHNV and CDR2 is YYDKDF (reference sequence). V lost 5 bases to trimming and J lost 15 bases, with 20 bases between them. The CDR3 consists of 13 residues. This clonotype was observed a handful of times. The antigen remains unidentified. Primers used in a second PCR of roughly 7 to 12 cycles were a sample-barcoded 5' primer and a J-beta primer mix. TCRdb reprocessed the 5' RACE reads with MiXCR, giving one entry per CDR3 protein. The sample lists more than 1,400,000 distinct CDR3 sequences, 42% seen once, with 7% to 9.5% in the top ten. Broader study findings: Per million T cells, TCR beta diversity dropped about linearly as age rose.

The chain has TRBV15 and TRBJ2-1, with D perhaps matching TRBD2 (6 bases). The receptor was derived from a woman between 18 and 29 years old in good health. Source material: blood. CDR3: CATSGSPTRGTFF. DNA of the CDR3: TGTGCCACCAGCGGGTCTCCCACTCGGGGGACGTTCTTC. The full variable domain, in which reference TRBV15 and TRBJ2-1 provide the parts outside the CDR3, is DAMVIQNPRYQVTQFGKPVTLSCSQTLNHNVMYWYQQKSSQAPKLLFHYYDKDFNNEADTPDNFQSRRPNTSFCFLDIRSPGLGDTAMYLCATSGSPTRGTFFGPGTRLTVL.